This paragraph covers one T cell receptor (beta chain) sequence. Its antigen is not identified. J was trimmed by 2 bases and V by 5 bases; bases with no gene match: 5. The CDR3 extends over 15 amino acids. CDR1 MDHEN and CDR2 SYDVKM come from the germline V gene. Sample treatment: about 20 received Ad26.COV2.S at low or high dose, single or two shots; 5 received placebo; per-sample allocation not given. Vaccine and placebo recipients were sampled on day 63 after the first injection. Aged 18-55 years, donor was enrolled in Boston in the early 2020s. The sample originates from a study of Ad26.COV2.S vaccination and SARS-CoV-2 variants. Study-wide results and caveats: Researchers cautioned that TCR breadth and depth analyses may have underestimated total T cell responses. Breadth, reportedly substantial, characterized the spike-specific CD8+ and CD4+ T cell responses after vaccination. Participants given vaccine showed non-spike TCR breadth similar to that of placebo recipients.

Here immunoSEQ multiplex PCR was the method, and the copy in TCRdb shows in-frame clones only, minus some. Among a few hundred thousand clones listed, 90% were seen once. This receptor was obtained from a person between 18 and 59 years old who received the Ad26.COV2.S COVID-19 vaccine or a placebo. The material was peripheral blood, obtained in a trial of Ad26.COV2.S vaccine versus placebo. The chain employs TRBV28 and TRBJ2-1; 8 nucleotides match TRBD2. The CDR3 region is CASSNRGGPYNEQFF. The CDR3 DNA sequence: TGTGCCAGCAGTAATCGGGGGGGTCCCTACAATGAGCAGTTCTTC.